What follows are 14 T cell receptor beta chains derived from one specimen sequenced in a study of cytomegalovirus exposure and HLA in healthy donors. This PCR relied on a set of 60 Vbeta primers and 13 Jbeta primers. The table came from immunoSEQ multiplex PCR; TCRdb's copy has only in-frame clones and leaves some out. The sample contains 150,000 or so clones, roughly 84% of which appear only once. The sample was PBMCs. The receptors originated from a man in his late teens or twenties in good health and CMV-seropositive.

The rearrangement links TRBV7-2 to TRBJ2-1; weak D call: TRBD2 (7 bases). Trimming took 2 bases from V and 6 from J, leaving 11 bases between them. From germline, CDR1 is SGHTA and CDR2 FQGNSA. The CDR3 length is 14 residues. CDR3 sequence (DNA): TGTGCCAGCAGCTTAAACGGGGGGCTCAATGAGCAGTTCTTC. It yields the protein CASSLNGGLNEQFF.

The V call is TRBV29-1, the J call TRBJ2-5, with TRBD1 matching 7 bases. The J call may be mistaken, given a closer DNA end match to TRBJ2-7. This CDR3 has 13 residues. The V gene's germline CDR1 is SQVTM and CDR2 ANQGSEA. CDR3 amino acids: CSVVGQKTYEQYF. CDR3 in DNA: TGCAGCGTTGTGGGACAGAAAACCTACGAGCAGTACTTC.

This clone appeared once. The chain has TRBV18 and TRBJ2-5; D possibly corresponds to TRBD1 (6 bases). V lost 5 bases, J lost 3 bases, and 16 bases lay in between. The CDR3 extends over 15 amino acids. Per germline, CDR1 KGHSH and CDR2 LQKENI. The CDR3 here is CASSKGGLAEETQYF. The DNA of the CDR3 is TGTGCCAGCTCAAAAGGGGGTCTAGCCGAAGAGACCCAGTACTTC.

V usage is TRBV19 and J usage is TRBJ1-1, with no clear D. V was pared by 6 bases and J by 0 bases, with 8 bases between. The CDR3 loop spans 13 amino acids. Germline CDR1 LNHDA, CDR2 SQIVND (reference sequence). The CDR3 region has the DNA TGTGCCAGTAGCGATACATTGAACACTGAAGCTTTCTTT. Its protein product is CASSDTLNTEAFF.

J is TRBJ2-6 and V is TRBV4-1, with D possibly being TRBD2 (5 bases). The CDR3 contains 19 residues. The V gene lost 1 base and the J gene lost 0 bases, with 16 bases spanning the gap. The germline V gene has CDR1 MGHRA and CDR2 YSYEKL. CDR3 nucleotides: TGCGCCAGCAGCCAAGTGGAGGCCTTATTTGGCTCTGGGGCCAACGTCCTGACTTTC. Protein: CASSQVEALFGSGANVLTF.

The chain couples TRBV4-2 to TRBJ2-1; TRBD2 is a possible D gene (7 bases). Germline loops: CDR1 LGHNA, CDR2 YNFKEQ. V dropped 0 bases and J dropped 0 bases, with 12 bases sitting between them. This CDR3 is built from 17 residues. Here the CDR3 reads CASSQELRGASYNEQFF. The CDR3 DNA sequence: TGTGCCAGCAGCCAAGAGCTACGGGGGGCCTCCTACAATGAGCAGTTCTTC.

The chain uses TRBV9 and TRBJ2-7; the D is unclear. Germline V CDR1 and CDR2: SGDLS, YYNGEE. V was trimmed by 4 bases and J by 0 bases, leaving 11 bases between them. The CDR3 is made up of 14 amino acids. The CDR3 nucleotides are TGTGCCAGCAGCCCACCGGAGAGCTCCTACGAGCAGTACTTC. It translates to CASSPPESSYEQYF.

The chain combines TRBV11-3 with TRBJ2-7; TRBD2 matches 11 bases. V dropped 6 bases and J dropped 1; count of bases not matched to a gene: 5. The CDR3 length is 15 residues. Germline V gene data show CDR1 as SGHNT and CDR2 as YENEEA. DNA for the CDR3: TGTGCCAGCAGGCAGACTAGCGGGGTGTCCTACGAGCAGTACTTC. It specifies CASRQTSGVSYEQYF. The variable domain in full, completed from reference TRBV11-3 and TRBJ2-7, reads EAGVVQSPRYKIIEKKQPVAFWCNPISGHNTLYWYLQNLGQGPELLIRYENEEAVDDSQLPKDRFSAERLKGVDSTLKIQPAELGDSAVYLCASRQTSGVSYEQYFGPGTRLTVT.

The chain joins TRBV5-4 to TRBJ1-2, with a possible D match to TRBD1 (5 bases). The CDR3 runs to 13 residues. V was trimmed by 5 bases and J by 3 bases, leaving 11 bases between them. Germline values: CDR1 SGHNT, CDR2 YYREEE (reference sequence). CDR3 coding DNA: TGTGCCAGCAGGCGCGGGACGGACTATGGCTACACCTTC. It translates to CASRRGTDYGYTF. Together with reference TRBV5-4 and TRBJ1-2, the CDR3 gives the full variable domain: ETGVTQSPTHLIKTRGQQVTLRCSSQSGHNTVSWYQQALGQGPQFIFQYYREEENGRGNFPPRFSGLQFPNYSSELNVNALELDDSALYLCASRRGTDYGYTFGSGTRLTVV.

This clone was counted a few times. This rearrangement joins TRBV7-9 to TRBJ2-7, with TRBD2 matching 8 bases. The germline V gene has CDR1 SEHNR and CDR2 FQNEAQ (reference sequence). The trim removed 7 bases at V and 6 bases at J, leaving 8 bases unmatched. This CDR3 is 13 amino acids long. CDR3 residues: CASTPAGGAEQYF. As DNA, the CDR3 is TGTGCCAGCACCCCGGCCGGGGGGGCCGAGCAGTACTTC.

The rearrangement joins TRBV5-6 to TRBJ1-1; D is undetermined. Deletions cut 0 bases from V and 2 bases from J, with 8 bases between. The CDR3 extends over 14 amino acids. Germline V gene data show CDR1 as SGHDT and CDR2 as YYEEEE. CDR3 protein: CASSLGSENTEAFF. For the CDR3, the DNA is TGTGCCAGCAGCTTGGGGTCAGAAAACACTGAAGCTTTCTTT.

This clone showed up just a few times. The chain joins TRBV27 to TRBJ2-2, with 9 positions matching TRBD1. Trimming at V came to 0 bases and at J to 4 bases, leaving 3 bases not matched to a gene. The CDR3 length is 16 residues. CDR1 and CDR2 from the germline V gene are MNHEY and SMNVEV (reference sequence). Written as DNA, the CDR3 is TGTGCCAGCAGTTTATCTCGGGACAGGGTCACCGGGGAGCTGTTTTTT. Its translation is CASSLSRDRVTGELFF.

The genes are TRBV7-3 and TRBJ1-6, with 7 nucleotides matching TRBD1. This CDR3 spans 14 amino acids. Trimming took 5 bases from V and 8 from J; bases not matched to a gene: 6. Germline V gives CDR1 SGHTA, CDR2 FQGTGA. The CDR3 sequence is CASSRTGSDSPLHF. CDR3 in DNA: TGTGCCAGCAGCCGGACAGGTTCCGATTCACCCCTCCACTTT. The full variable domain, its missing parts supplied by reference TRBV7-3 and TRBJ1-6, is GAGVSQTPSNKVTEKGKYVELRCDPISGHTALYWYRQSLGQGPEFLIYFQGTGAADDSGLPNDRFFAVRPEGSVSTLKIQRTERGDSAVYLCASSRTGSDSPLHFGNGTRLTVT.

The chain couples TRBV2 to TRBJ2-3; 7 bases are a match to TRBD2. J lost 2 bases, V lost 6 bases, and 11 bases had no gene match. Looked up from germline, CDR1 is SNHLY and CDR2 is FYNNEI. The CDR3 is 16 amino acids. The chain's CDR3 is CASRKTGTIITDTQYF. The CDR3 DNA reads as TGTGCCAGCAGAAAGACGGGGACTATAATCACAGATACGCAGTATTTT.